This TCR beta chain derives from a study of T-cell reconstitution after alpha-beta-depleted transplantation in children (dated by TCRdb to 2016 to 2018). In the study overall: The study quantitatively tracked T-cell immune reconstitution after TCRalphabeta/CD19-depleted allogeneic hematopoietic cell transplantation in children using TCR repertoire profiling. The full study reports these points: About two months after transplant, the apparently early recovery of alphabetaT-cell counts reportedly depended on just several hundred clones that had expanded rapidly and came from non-depleted graft cells. In some patients, the high TCRbeta diversity seen at day 60 was put down to recipient T cells and intrathymic progenitors that had survived conditioning. Over subsequent months, a decline in hyperexpanded clone frequencies was noted, and after one year, T-cell counts and TCRbeta diversity were mostly ascribed to newly produced T cells.

Of note for this clonotype: Its antigen has not been determined. A much bigger clone sits one base away, suggesting this may be a read error.

There are 13 amino acids in the CDR3, from cysteine to phenylalanine inclusive. Only the CDR3 DNA stays, 39 bases, in frame from base 1. The germline V gene supplies CDR1 SGHRS and CDR2 YFSETQ. V lost 4 bases and J lost 6 bases, and the count of bases not matched to a germline gene is 4. According to the study, the label for this sample's treatment or condition signals: allogeneic hematopoietic cell transplantation with graft depleted of TCRalphabeta T cells and CD19 B cells. Transplant recipients were children who received TCRalphabeta/CD19-depleted allogeneic hematopoietic cell grafts. The library was produced with PCR. The instrument was an Illumina HiSeq 2500. Molecular barcoding was employed in the preparation of TCR libraries, with unique molecular identifiers being used to normalize TCRbeta repertoire quantification. The public sequencing data were trimmed at Q25 with fastp and processed into clonotypes with MiXCR by TCRdb, which kept only in-frame beta chains. Each record represents a unique CDR3 protein, reported with the most common genes and DNA among its rows. Recorded for this sample are some 830,000 distinct CDR3 sequences; 16% of them occurred a single time. In total, the top ten clones hold around 5% of the sample.

The source of this sequence is a male patient between 10 and 17 years old who had a stem cell transplant for acute lymphoblastic leukemia, so the T cells may come from the graft donor. The chain links TRBV5-1 with TRBJ2-1; 7 junctional bases match TRBD1. This specimen was PBMCs, mostly from graft donor cells, taken 360 days after TCRalphabeta/CD19-depleted stem cell transplant. CDR3 region: CASSPGQFNEQFF. The nucleotide sequence is given as TGCGCCAGCAGCCCGGGACAGTTCAATGAGCAGTTCTTC.